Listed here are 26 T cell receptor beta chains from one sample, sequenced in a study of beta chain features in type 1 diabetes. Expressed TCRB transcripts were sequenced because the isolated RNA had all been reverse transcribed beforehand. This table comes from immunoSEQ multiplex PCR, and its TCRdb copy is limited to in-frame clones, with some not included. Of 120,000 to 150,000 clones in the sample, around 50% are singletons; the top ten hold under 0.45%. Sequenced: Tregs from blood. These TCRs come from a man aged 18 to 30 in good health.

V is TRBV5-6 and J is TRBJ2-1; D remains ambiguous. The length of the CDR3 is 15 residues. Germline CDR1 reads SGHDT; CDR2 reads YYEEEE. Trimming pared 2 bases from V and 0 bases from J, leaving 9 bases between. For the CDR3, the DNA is TGTGCCAGCAGCTTAATAGAAAGCTCCTACAATGAGCAGTTCTTC. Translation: CASSLIESSYNEQFF.

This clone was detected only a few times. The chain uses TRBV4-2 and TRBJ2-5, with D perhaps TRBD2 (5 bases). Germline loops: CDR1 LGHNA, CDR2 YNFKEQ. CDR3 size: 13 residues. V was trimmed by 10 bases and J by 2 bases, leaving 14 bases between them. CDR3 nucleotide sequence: TGTGCCACAAGCGCCGGGGATCAAGAGACCCAGTACTTC. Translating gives CATSAGDQETQYF.

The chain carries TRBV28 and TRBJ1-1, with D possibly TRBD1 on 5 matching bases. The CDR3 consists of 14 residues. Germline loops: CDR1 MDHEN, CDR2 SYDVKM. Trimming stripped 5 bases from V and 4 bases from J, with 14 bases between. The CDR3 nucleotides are TGTGCCAGCAGTACCAGACAGATTGGCACTGAAGCTTTCTTT. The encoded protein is CASSTRQIGTEAFF.

The CDR3 DNA is TGCGCCAGCAGCGGAGGGACAGGTGGGACCCAGTACTTC. This encodes CASSGGTGGTQYF. This chain links TRBV5-1 with TRBJ2-5, with 8 nucleotides matching TRBD1. This CDR3 comprises 13 residues. V dropped 4 bases and J dropped 7; count of bases not matched to a gene: 6. Germline loops: CDR1 SGHRS, CDR2 YFSETQ.

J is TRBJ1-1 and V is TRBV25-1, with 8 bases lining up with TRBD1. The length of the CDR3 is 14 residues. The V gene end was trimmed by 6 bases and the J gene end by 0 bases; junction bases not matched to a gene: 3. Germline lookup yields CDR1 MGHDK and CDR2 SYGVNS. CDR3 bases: TGTGCCAGCAGGGTGGACAGGGTGAACACTGAAGCTTTCTTT. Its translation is CASRVDRVNTEAFF.

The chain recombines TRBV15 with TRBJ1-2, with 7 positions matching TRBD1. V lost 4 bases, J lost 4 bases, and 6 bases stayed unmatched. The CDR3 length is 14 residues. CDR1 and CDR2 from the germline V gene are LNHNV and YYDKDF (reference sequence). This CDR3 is CATSKQGQTYGYTF. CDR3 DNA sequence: TGTGCCACCAGCAAACAGGGACAGACCTATGGCTACACCTTC.

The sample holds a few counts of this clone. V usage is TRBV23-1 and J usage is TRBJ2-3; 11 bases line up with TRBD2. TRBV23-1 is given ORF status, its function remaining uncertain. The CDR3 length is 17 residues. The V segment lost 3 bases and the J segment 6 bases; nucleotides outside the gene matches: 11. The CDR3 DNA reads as TGCGCCAGCAGTCAGACCCTAGCGGGAGGACGGGCGGATACGCAGTATTTT. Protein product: CASSQTLAGGRADTQYF.

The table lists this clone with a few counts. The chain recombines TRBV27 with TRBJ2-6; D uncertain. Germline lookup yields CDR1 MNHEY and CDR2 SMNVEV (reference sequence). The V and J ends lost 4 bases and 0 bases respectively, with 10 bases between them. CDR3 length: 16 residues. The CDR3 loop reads CASSSLRFSGANVLTF. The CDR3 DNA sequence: TGTGCCAGCAGTTCTTTGAGGTTCTCTGGGGCCAACGTCCTGACTTTC.

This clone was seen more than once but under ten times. CDR3 sequence: CASSRTSGRHNEQFF. In DNA form, the CDR3 reads TGTGCCAGCAGCCGGACTAGCGGGAGGCACAATGAGCAGTTCTTC. The chain recombines TRBV7-2 with TRBJ2-1; TRBD2 aligns across 14 bases. The V segment lost 5 bases and the J segment 5 bases; nucleotides outside the gene matches: 2. CDR1 and CDR2 from the germline V gene are SGHTA and FQGNSA. There are 15 residues in the CDR3.

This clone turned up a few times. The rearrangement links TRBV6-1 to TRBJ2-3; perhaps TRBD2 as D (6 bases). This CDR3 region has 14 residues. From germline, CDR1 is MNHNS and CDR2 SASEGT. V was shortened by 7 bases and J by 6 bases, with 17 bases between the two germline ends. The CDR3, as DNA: TGTGCCAGCAAGTCCGTAGCGGCGGGGGATACGCAGTATTTT. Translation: CASKSVAAGDTQYF.

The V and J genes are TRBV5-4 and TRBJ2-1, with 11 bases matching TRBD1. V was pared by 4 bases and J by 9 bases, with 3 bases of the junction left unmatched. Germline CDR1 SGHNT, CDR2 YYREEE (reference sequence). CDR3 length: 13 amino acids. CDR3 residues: CASSRDRGSEQFF. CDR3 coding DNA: TGTGCCAGCAGCCGGGACAGGGGGTCTGAGCAGTTCTTC.

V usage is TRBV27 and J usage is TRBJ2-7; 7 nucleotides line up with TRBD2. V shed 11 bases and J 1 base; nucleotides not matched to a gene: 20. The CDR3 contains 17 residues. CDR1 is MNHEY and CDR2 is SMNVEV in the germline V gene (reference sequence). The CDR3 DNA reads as TGTGCCCGAAAGTGCGGGAGATTTGAGGCCAGATCCTACGAGCAGTACTTC. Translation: CARKCGRFEARSYEQYF.

Written as DNA, the CDR3 is TGTGCCAGCAGCTTGGCCGTGGGCGCAACTAATGAAAAACTGTTTTTT. Protein product: CASSLAVGATNEKLFF. The gene calls are TRBV5-4 and TRBJ1-4, with D unclear. Germline values: CDR1 SGHNT, CDR2 YYREEE (reference sequence). V lost 0 bases, J lost 0 bases, and 9 bases lay in between. This CDR3 is 16 amino acids long.

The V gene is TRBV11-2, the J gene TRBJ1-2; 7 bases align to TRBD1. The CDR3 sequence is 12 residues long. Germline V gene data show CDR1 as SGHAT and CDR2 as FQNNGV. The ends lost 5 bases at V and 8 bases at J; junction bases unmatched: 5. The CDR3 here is CASSPGGSGYTF. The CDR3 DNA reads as TGTGCCAGCAGCCCAGGGGGGAGCGGCTACACCTTC.

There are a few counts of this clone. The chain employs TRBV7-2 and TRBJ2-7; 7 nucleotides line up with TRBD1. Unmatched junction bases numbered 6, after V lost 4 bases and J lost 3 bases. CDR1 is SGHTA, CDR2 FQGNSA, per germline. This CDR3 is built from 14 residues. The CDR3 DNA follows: TGTGCCAGCAGCTCGCAACGGGACAGCTACGAGCAGTACTTC. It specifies CASSSQRDSYEQYF.

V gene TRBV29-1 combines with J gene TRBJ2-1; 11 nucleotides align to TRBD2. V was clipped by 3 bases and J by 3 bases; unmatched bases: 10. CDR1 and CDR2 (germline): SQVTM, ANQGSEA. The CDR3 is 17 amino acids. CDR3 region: CSVDLLLAGGFYNEQFF. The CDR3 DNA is TGCAGCGTTGACCTTCTTCTAGCGGGAGGTTTCTACAATGAGCAGTTCTTC.

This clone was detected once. The CDR3 sequence is CAISEGAGRSKNIQYF. For the CDR3, the DNA is TGTGCCATCAGTGAGGGCGCAGGGCGCTCCAAAAACATTCAGTACTTC. This chain connects TRBV10-3 to TRBJ2-4, with D perhaps matching TRBD1 (5 bases). This CDR3 spans 16 amino acids. V was clipped by 2 bases and J by 2 bases, with 13 bases between them. The germline gives CDR1 ENHRY, CDR2 SYGVKD.

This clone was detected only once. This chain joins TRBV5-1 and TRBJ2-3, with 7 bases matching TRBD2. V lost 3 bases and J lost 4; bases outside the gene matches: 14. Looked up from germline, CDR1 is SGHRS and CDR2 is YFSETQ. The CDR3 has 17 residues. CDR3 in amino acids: CASSWVFEASGPDTQYF. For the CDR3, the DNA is TGCGCCAGCAGCTGGGTTTTCGAGGCTAGCGGTCCAGATACGCAGTATTTT.

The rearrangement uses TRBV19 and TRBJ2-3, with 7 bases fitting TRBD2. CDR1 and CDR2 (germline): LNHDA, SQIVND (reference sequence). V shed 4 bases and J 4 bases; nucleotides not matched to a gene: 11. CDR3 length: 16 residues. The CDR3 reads CASSTRAGGSADTQYF. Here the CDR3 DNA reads TGTGCCAGTAGTACCCGCGCGGGCGGGAGCGCAGATACGCAGTATTTT. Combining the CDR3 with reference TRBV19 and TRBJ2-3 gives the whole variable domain DGGITQSPKYLFRKEGQNVTLSCEQNLNHDAMYWYRQDPGQGLRLIYYSQIVNDFQKGDIAEGYSVSREKKESFPLTVTSAQKNPTAFYLCASSTRAGGSADTQYFGPGTRLTVL.

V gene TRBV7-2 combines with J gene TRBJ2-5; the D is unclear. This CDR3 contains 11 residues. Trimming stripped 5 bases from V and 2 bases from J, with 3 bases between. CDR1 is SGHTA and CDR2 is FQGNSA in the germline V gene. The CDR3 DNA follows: TGTGCCAGCAGCGAGCAAGAGACCCAGTACTTC. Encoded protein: CASSEQETQYF.

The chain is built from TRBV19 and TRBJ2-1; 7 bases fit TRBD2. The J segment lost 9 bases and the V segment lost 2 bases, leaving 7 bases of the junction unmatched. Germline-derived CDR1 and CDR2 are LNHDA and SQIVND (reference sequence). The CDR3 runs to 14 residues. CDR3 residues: CASSINGRFPEQFF. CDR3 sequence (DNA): TGTGCCAGTAGTATAAACGGGAGGTTCCCTGAGCAGTTCTTC. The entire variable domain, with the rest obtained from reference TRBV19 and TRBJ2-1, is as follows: DGGITQSPKYLFRKEGQNVTLSCEQNLNHDAMYWYRQDPGQGLRLIYYSQIVNDFQKGDIAEGYSVSREKKESFPLTVTSAQKNPTAFYLCASSINGRFPEQFFGPGTRLTVL.

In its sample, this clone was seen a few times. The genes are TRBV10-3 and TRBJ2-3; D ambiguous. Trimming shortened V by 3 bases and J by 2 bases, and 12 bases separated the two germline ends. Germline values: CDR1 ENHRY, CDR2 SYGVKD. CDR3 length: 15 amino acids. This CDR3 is CAISEPTLFTDTQYF. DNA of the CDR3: TGTGCCATCAGTGAACCAACATTATTCACAGATACGCAGTATTTT.

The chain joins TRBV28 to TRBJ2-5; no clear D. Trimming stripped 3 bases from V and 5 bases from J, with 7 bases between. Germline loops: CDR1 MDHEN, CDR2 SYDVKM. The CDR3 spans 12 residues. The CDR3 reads CASSFSWETQYF. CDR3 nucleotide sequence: TGTGCCAGCAGTTTTAGTTGGGAGACCCAGTACTTC.

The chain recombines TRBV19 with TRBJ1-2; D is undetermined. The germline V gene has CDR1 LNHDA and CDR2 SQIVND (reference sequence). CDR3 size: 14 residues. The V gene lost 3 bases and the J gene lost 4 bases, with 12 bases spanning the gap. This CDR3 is CASSIMRDSYGYTF. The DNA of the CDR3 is TGTGCCAGTAGTATCATGAGGGATTCCTATGGCTACACCTTC.

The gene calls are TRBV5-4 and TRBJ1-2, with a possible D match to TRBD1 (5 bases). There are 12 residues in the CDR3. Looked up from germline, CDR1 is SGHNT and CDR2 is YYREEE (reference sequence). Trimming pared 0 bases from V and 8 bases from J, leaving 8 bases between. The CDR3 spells CASSLAGDGYTF. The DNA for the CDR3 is TGTGCCAGCAGCTTGGCGGGGGACGGCTACACCTTC.

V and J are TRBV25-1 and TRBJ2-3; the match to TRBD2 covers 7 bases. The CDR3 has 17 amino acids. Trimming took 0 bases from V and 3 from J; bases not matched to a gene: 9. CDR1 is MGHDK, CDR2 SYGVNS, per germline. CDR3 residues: CASSEYILGGRTDTQYF. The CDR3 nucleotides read TGTGCCAGCAGTGAATATATTCTGGGAGGGAGGACAGATACGCAGTATTTT.